The 28 T cell receptor beta chains presented below share a single source sample, sequenced in a study of blood T cell repertoires in COVID-19. Profiling relied on immunoSEQ multiplex PCR, and the TCRdb table lists in-frame clones only, not all of them. The sample lists about 180,000 clones, roughly 83% occurring once. The sample comprised PBMCs or T cells enriched from blood (not recorded which). The receptors originated from a woman in her thirties who had recovered from COVID-19.

The V and J genes are TRBV25-1 and TRBJ1-4; D call uncertain. The CDR3 is 11 residues long. V was pared by 6 bases and J by 5 bases, with 4 bases between. CDR1 and CDR2 (germline): MGHDK, SYGVNS. The CDR3 loop reads CASSLNEKLFF. DNA for the CDR3: TGTGCCAGCAGCCTAAATGAAAAACTGTTTTTT.

The chain carries TRBV6-2 or TRBV6-3 and TRBJ1-4; 8 nucleotides match TRBD1. V shed 5 bases and J 8 bases; nucleotides not matched to a gene: 13. The V gene's germline CDR1 is MNHEY and CDR2 SVGEGT. This CDR3 has 16 residues. The CDR3 DNA follows: TGTGCCAGCAGTCAATTGTACAGGGGGTTGAAAGAAAAACTGTTTTTT. As protein: CASSQLYRGLKEKLFF.

V and J are TRBV28 and TRBJ2-7; the D is unclear. The CDR3 runs to 13 residues. The V gene lost 2 bases and the J gene lost 2 bases, with 7 bases spanning the gap. Germline V CDR1 and CDR2: MDHEN, SYDVKM. CDR3 DNA sequence: TGTGCCAGCAGTTTAGGGCTGACCTACGAGCAGTACTTC. It specifies CASSLGLTYEQYF. Supplemented by reference TRBV28 and TRBJ2-7, the full variable domain reads DVKVTQSSRYLVKRTGEKVFLECVQDMDHENMFWYRQDPGLGLRLIYFSYDVKMKEKGDIPEGYSVSREKKERFSLILESASTNQTSMYLCASSLGLTYEQYFGPGTRLTVT.

V usage is TRBV29-1 and J usage is TRBJ2-7, with TRBD1 identical over 7 bases. Germline V gene data show CDR1 as SQVTM and CDR2 as ANQGSEA. CDR3 length: 11 residues. J was trimmed by 5 bases and V by 5 bases; bases with no gene match: 3. The CDR3 bases are TGCAGCGTTCGACAGGGAAACGAGCAGTACTTC. Translating gives CSVRQGNEQYF.

The J gene is TRBJ2-2, the V gene TRBV28; weak D call: TRBD1 (5 bases). Germline values: CDR1 MDHEN, CDR2 SYDVKM. Trimming took off 8 bases at V and 6 bases at J, with 19 bases between the two ends. This CDR3 region has 15 residues. The CDR3 region has the DNA TGTGCCAGCCTACCCTCCGGACATCATCCCGGGGAGCTGTTTTTT. It codes for CASLPSGHHPGELFF. Variable domain in full (rest from reference TRBV28 and TRBJ2-2): DVKVTQSSRYLVKRTGEKVFLECVQDMDHENMFWYRQDPGLGLRLIYFSYDVKMKEKGDIPEGYSVSREKKERFSLILESASTNQTSMYLCASLPSGHHPGELFFGEGSRLTVL.

The gene calls are TRBV28 and TRBJ1-4; D remains ambiguous. Germline CDR1 is MDHEN and CDR2 is SYDVKM. CDR3 length equals 14 residues. The V and J ends lost 6 bases and 8 bases respectively, with 16 bases between them. The CDR3 region is CASSYQGAPEKLFF. For the CDR3, the DNA is TGTGCCAGCAGCTACCAAGGAGCGCCCGAAAAACTGTTTTTT.

V is TRBV2 and J is TRBJ1-1; TRBD1 agrees at 7 bases. V trimming: 8 bases; J trimming: 4 bases; junction bases outside the gene matches: 25. The CDR3 length is 19 residues. Germline CDR1 SNHLY, CDR2 FYNNEI. CDR3 nucleotide sequence: TGTGCCAGCCGACAAAAATGGTTCTCACCGAGGGGGCTCAGCACTGAAGCTTTCTTT. It encodes CASRQKWFSPRGLSTEAFF. The full variable domain, completed using reference TRBV2 and TRBJ1-1, is EPEVTQTPSHQVTQMGQEVILRCVPISNHLYFYWYRQILGQKVEFLVSFYNNEISEKSEIFDDQFSVERPDGSNFTLKIRSTKLEDSAMYFCASRQKWFSPRGLSTEAFFGQGTRLTVV.

V and J are TRBV27 and TRBJ2-7; the D gene is possibly TRBD1 (5 bases). This CDR3 has 14 residues. The V and J ends lost 8 bases and 8 bases respectively, with 22 bases between them. CDR1 and CDR2 (germline): MNHEY, SMNVEV (reference sequence). This CDR3 is CASPRIGVSEKQYF. CDR3 DNA: TGTGCCAGCCCCCGAATAGGGGTATCCGAAAAGCAGTACTTC.

The rearrangement uses TRBV24-1 and TRBJ2-7; 7 bases line up with TRBD2. The CDR3 contains 13 residues. The germline V gene has CDR1 KGHDR and CDR2 SFDVKD. V shed 9 bases and J 0 bases; nucleotides not matched to a gene: 4. The CDR3 sequence is CATGEGSSYEQYF. The CDR3 coding sequence is TGTGCCACCGGGGAGGGCAGCTCCTACGAGCAGTACTTC.

The rearrangement links TRBV27 to TRBJ2-7; 11 bases line up with TRBD2. This CDR3 comprises 15 residues. Germline assignment: CDR1 MNHEY and CDR2 SMNVEV (reference sequence). V was clipped by 2 bases and J by 6 bases; unmatched bases: 6. The CDR3 DNA follows: TGTGCCAGCAGTTTAGGGGGACTAGCGGAGTTCGAGCAGTACTTC. This gives the protein CASSLGGLAEFEQYF.

The chain uses TRBV7-2 and TRBJ2-7; tentative D call: TRBD2 (5 bases). The CDR3 has 15 residues. In germline, CDR1 is SGHTA, CDR2 FQGNSA. V lost 1 base and J lost 1, with 11 bases in between. CDR3 sequence: CASSLGGPSSYEQYF. The CDR3 nucleotides are TGTGCCAGCAGCTTAGGAGGGCCCTCTTCCTACGAGCAGTACTTC.

This clone came up a few times. Here the CDR3 DNA reads TGTGCCAGCAGATTACCGGGACAGGGCGACAATGAGCAGTTCTTC. Amino acid sequence: CASRLPGQGDNEQFF. The rearrangement uses TRBV6-5 and TRBJ2-1; 9 bases are shared with TRBD1. This CDR3 contains 15 residues. From germline, CDR1 is MNHEY and CDR2 SVGAGI. Unmatched junction bases numbered 8, after V lost 6 bases and J lost 5 bases.

The chain couples TRBV23-1 to TRBJ1-1; D is unresolved. TRBV23-1 has ORF status, its function being uncertain. The ends were cut back, 0 bases at V and 4 bases at J, with 12 bases in the middle. The CDR3 covers 15 residues. As DNA, the CDR3 is TGCGCCAGCAGTCAATCATTTACGGGGAGCACTGAAGCTTTCTTT. Protein sequence: CASSQSFTGSTEAFF.

This clone was observed a handful of times. This chain joins TRBV5-1 and TRBJ2-2; 13 bases line up with TRBD2. Germline CDR1 is SGHRS and CDR2 is YFSETQ. This CDR3 contains 15 residues. After removal of 6 bases from V and 8 bases from J, the junction contained 7 bases not matched to a gene. In DNA, the CDR3 is TGCGCCAGCAAGGGGACTAGCGGGATCAAAGGGGAGCTGTTTTTT. Translation gives CASKGTSGIKGELFF.

J is TRBJ1-2 and V is TRBV6-6; 8 bases line up with TRBD1. The V and J ends lost 6 bases and 4 bases, in that order; junction bases with no gene match: 10. The CDR3 is 15 residues long. Germline V gene data show CDR1 as MNHNY and CDR2 as SVGAGI (reference sequence). CDR3 DNA: TGTGCCAGCAGATCCGGGACAGGAAGTTCCTATGGCTACACCTTC. It codes for CASRSGTGSSYGYTF.

The chain has TRBV4-2 and TRBJ2-7, with 10 bases that match TRBD2. Germline CDR1 and CDR2: LGHNA and YNFKEQ. J lost 0 bases, V lost 4 bases, and 3 bases had no gene match. This CDR3 has 15 amino acids. The CDR3 sequence: CASSLGLANSYEQYF. The CDR3 nucleotides read TGTGCCAGCAGCCTGGGACTAGCGAACTCCTACGAGCAGTACTTC.

This clone was recorded only once. This sequence joins TRBV7-9 and TRBJ2-7; D might be TRBD1 (6 bases). This CDR3 spans 14 amino acids. Trimming took 1 base from V and 3 from J, leaving 10 bases between them. CDR1 and CDR2 from the germline V gene are SEHNR and FQNEAQ (reference sequence). In nucleotides, the CDR3 is TGTGCCAGCAGCTTAGTCGGGACACTCTACGAGCAGTACTTC. Translation gives CASSLVGTLYEQYF.

This chain uses TRBV5-4 with TRBJ2-7, with TRBD1 matching over 7 bases. The germline V gene has CDR1 SGHNT and CDR2 YYREEE (reference sequence). This CDR3 is built from 14 residues. With 3 bases clipped from V and 0 bases from J, the junction kept 3 bases outside the gene matches. CDR3 residues: CASSSGTASYEQYF. CDR3 nucleotide sequence: TGTGCCAGCAGCTCCGGGACAGCCTCCTACGAGCAGTACTTC.

The chain uses TRBV7-9 and TRBJ2-6; D possibly corresponds to TRBD1 (5 bases). This CDR3 is 17 amino acids long. The germline V gene encodes CDR1 SEHNR and CDR2 FQNEAQ (reference sequence). V was trimmed by 3 bases and J by 0 bases, leaving 12 bases between them. CDR3 DNA: TGTGCCAGCAGCTTCCTCTTAGGGGACTCTGGGGCCAACGTCCTGACTTTC. Amino acids: CASSFLLGDSGANVLTF. Looking up the rest from reference TRBV7-9 and TRBJ2-6 gives the full variable domain: DTGVSQNPRHKITKRGQNVTFRCDPISEHNRLYWYRQTLGQGPEFLTYFQNEAQLEKSRLLSDRFSAERPKGSFSTLEIQRTEQGDSAMYLCASSFLLGDSGANVLTFGAGSRLTVL.

The rearrangement uses TRBV5-1 and TRBJ2-1; D is perhaps TRBD1 (8 bases). Germline assignment: CDR1 SGHRS and CDR2 YFSETQ. CDR3 size: 15 residues. Deletions cut 4 bases from V and 7 bases from J, with 18 bases between. The CDR3 coding sequence is TGCGCCAGCAGCAACAGGGGGGGATCTGGGAATGAGCAGTTCTTC. Translating gives CASSNRGGSGNEQFF.

The chain employs TRBV20-1 and TRBJ2-3, with a tentative D call TRBD2 (6 bases). V lost 3 bases and J lost 0, with 10 bases in between. CDR1 DFQATT and CDR2 SNEGSKA come from the germline V gene (reference sequence). The CDR3 totals 14 residues. CDR3 sequence: CSASVAASTDTQYF. CDR3 in DNA: TGCAGTGCTAGTGTAGCGGCCAGCACAGATACGCAGTATTTT.

This rearrangement joins TRBV5-4 to TRBJ2-1; 8 positions agree with TRBD2. Germline-derived CDR1 and CDR2 are SGHNT and YYREEE (reference sequence). V lost 4 bases, J lost 7 bases, and 7 bases stayed unmatched. CDR3 length: 14 residues. The chain's CDR3 is CASSPWASGNEQFF. The CDR3 region has the DNA TGTGCCAGCAGCCCGTGGGCTAGCGGGAATGAGCAGTTCTTC.

In this sample, this clone turned up a few times. The rearrangement joins TRBV7-8 to TRBJ2-1; TRBD2 might be the D (6 bases). Per the germline V gene, CDR1 is SGHVS and CDR2 is FQNEAQ. This CDR3 region has 15 residues. Trimming left V 5 bases short and J 0 bases short, with 11 bases between. Here the CDR3 reads CASSVGEASYNEQFF. The CDR3 coding sequence is TGTGCCAGCAGCGTAGGGGAGGCCTCCTACAATGAGCAGTTCTTC. Complete variable domain (other parts from reference TRBV7-8 and TRBJ2-1): GAGVSQSPRYKVAKRGQDVALRCDPISGHVSLFWYQQALGQGPEFLTYFQNEAQLDKSGLPSDRFFAERPEGSVSTLKIQRTQQEDSAVYLCASSVGEASYNEQFFGPGTRLTVL.

The DNA for the CDR3 is TGTGCCAGCAGAACAGAGACAGGCTCGACCTACGAGCAGTACTTC. Its protein product is CASRTETGSTYEQYF. The rearrangement joins TRBV28 to TRBJ2-7; tentative D call: TRBD1 (6 bases). Germline V gene lookup returns CDR1 MDHEN and CDR2 SYDVKM. The CDR3 is made up of 15 amino acids. Trimming removed 6 bases from V and 2 bases from J, with 17 bases in between.

This chain links TRBV16 with TRBJ2-2; 11 bases are shared with TRBD2. Germline V gene sequence: CDR1 KGHSY, CDR2 FQNENV. J was trimmed by 1 base and V by 4 bases; bases with no gene match: 8. CDR3 length: 18 residues. The CDR3 protein is CASSRGLAGAGNTGELFF. Written as DNA, the CDR3 is TGTGCCAGCAGCCGAGGACTAGCGGGTGCCGGGAACACCGGGGAGCTGTTTTTT.

V and J are TRBV19 and TRBJ2-1; 10 nucleotides match TRBD2. V lost 0 bases to trimming and J lost 2 bases; unmatched junction nucleotides: 4. The CDR3 length is 17 residues. Looked up from germline, CDR1 is LNHDA and CDR2 is SQIVND (reference sequence). The CDR3: CASSIETSGATYNEQFF. The DNA for the CDR3 is TGTGCCAGTAGTATAGAAACTAGCGGGGCCACCTACAATGAGCAGTTCTTC.

The chain is built from TRBV5-4 and TRBJ1-2, with TRBD1 as a possible D gene (6 bases). The V end lost 0 bases, the J end lost 7 bases, and 16 bases lay between the germline ends. The CDR3 runs 15 residues. Germline V gene data show CDR1 as SGHNT and CDR2 as YYREEE (reference sequence). The CDR3 here is CASSLGDTGTVGYTF. The CDR3 DNA follows: TGTGCCAGCAGCTTGGGGGACACAGGTACCGTTGGCTACACCTTC.

This CDR3 is CASSPSSPGQFEKLFF. DNA of the CDR3: TGTGCCAGCTCACCCTCCTCACCGGGACAGTTTGAAAAACTGTTTTTT. The chain combines TRBV18 with TRBJ1-4; 7 bases fit TRBD1. V shed 3 bases and J 7 bases; nucleotides not matched to a gene: 11. This CDR3 spans 16 amino acids. Germline CDR1 is KGHSH and CDR2 is LQKENI. The whole variable domain, remainder taken from reference TRBV18 and TRBJ1-4, is NAGVMQNPRHLVRRRGQEARLRCSPMKGHSHVYWYRQLPEEGLKFMVYLQKENIIDESGMPKERFSAEFPKEGPSILRIQQVVRGDSAAYFCASSPSSPGQFEKLFFGSGTQLSVL.